Below, one T cell receptor beta chain is given with its context. These data belong to a study of shared T cell receptors in the human thymus. Sequencing used immunoSEQ multiplex PCR; TCRdb keeps in-frame clones, though not all of them. The data contain about 730,000 clones, 75% to 90% of them singletons. The CDR3 loop spans 19 amino acids. V dropped 5 bases and J dropped 7; count of bases not matched to a gene: 21. Germline CDR1 is SGHRS and CDR2 is YFSETQ. These data are also associated with another study on human thymus T cells.

The clonotype comes from a girl in the first two years of life with a congenital heart defect. Sample: thymocytes. The chain has TRBV5-1 and TRBJ1-2; 12 positions match TRBD1. In DNA form, the CDR3 reads TGCGCCAGCAGTCCTCAATATCGGGACAGGGGGCCGGTGGAGGGTGGCTACACCTTC. Amino acid sequence: CASSPQYRDRGPVEGGYTF. The whole variable domain, filled in from reference TRBV5-1 and TRBJ1-2, reads KAGVTQTPRYLIKTRGQQVTLSCSPISGHRSVSWYQQTPGQGLQFLFEYFSETQRNKGNFPGRFSGRQFSNSRSEMNVSTLELGDSALYLCASSPQYRDRGPVEGGYTFGSGTRLTVV.